These 27 T cell receptor beta chains were sequenced from one sample in a study of blood T cells in healthy people across ages. For the second PCR, which ran for about 7 to 11 cycles, a sample-barcoded 5' primer and a J-beta primer mix were used. Using its own MiXCR run on the 5' RACE reads, TCRdb lists one record per CDR3 protein. The table lists roughly 930,000 distinct CDR3 sequences, roughly 48% of them singletons. The specimen was blood. The receptors shown here come from a man younger than 40 in good health.

In DNA form, the CDR3 reads TGTGCCAGCTCACCTGGGCAGGGTTACGATGAGCAGTTCTTC. It translates to CASSPGQGYDEQFF. V is TRBV18 and J is TRBJ2-1; maybe TRBD1 (5 bases). The ends were cut back, 3 bases at V and 8 bases at J, with 14 bases in the middle. The germline V gene encodes CDR1 KGHSH and CDR2 LQKENI. CDR3 length: 14 amino acids.

V and J are TRBV4-2 and TRBJ1-2, with TRBD1 as a possible D gene (5 bases). Germline V lookup: CDR1 LGHNA, CDR2 YNFKEQ. Trimming shortened V by 3 bases and J by 0 bases, and 14 bases separated the two germline ends. The CDR3 consists of 16 residues. The CDR3 here is CASSQSGTVANYGYTF. The CDR3 nucleotides read TGTGCCAGCAGCCAGTCCGGGACGGTAGCTAACTATGGCTACACCTTC.

Points on this clonotype: This may stem from a read error, because a much larger clone lies one nucleotide away. The chain uses TRBV7-2 and TRBJ1-6; D perhaps matches TRBD1 (6 bases). The CDR3 length is 15 residues. Germline assignment: CDR1 SGHTA and CDR2 FQGNSA. The CDR3 region has the DNA TGTGCCAGCAGCTTGACCACAGGGCTAAATTCACCCCCCCACTTT. It yields the protein CASSLTTGLNSPPHF.

This clonotype has just one count. The J gene is TRBJ2-1, the V gene TRBV5-1, with D possibly matching TRBD1 (6 bases). The V gene lost 0 bases and the J gene lost 2 bases, with 9 bases spanning the gap. The CDR3 length is 15 residues. Germline lookup yields CDR1 SGHRS and CDR2 YFSETQ. CDR3 nucleotide sequence: TGCGCCAGCAGCTTGGCAGGGGACACCTACAATGAGCAGTTCTTC. Protein: CASSLAGDTYNEQFF.

This rearrangement joins TRBV20-1 to TRBJ1-5; no firm D call. This CDR3 comprises 14 residues. The V gene lost 5 bases and the J gene lost 4 bases, with 15 bases spanning the gap. Looked up from germline, CDR1 is DFQATT and CDR2 is SNEGSKA (reference sequence). CDR3 sequence (DNA): TGCAGTGCTCCCCCCGCAGGTCGGAATCAGCCCCAGCATTTT. Encoded protein: CSAPPAGRNQPQHF.

J is TRBJ2-7 and V is TRBV20-1, with 7 bases fitting TRBD1. The V gene end was trimmed by 5 bases and the J gene end by 0 bases; junction bases not matched to a gene: 10. This CDR3 region has 15 residues. The V gene's germline CDR1 is DFQATT and CDR2 SNEGSKA (reference sequence). The DNA of the CDR3 is TGCAGTGCTCGAACCACAGGGGCTCACTCCTACGAGCAGTACTTC. Translated: CSARTTGAHSYEQYF.

V usage is TRBV5-1 and J usage is TRBJ1-2; 10 bases match TRBD1. Trimming at V came to 4 bases and at J to 4 bases, leaving 4 bases not matched to a gene. The germline V gene has CDR1 SGHRS and CDR2 YFSETQ. The CDR3 is 14 amino acids. CDR3 sequence: CASSPTGGTYGYTF. The CDR3 DNA follows: TGCGCCAGCAGCCCGACAGGGGGCACCTATGGCTACACCTTC.

This rearrangement joins TRBV6-2 or TRBV6-3 to TRBJ2-1, with 13 bases matching TRBD2. Germline V CDR1 and CDR2: MNHEY, SVGEGT. CDR3 length equals 13 residues. With V trimmed by 7 bases and J by 8 bases, 2 bases remained unmatched. The CDR3 DNA reads TGTGCCAGCACCGGGACTAGCGGGGATGAGCAGTTCTTC. Protein: CASTGTSGDEQFF.

The rearrangement joins TRBV6-6 to TRBJ2-7; the D gene is possibly TRBD2 (6 bases). The germline CDR1 and CDR2 sequences are MNHNY and SVGAGI (reference sequence). The CDR3 totals 14 residues. V shed 8 bases and J shed 0 bases, with 14 bases lying between them. CDR3 nucleotides: TGTGCCAGCCTTAGCGGCGAGAGCTCCTACGAGCAGTACTTC. Its protein is CASLSGESSYEQYF.

This clonotype was counted between two and nine times. CDR3 protein: CASSLEGGPGQFF. CDR3 in DNA: TGCGCCAGCAGCTTAGAAGGGGGGCCTGGGCAGTTCTTC. The chain couples TRBV5-1 to TRBJ2-1, with D perhaps TRBD1 or TRBD2 (6 bases each). The length of the CDR3 is 13 residues. V was trimmed by 2 bases and J by 12 bases, leaving 15 bases between them. CDR1 SGHRS and CDR2 YFSETQ come from the germline V gene.

This clonotype was seen many times. The rearrangement links TRBV15 to TRBJ2-1; D ambiguous. Germline CDR1 reads LNHNV; CDR2 reads YYDKDF (reference sequence). V was trimmed by 0 bases and J by 10 bases, leaving 10 bases between them. The CDR3 is 13 residues long. CDR3 region: CATSRDPLREQFF. The CDR3 nucleotides read TGTGCCACCAGCAGAGATCCCCTCAGGGAGCAGTTCTTC.

This clonotype was counted a few times. J is TRBJ2-1 and V is TRBV7-9, with D perhaps matching TRBD1 (5 bases). Looked up from germline, CDR1 is SEHNR and CDR2 is FQNEAQ (reference sequence). V was shortened by 5 bases and J by 7 bases, with 12 bases between the two germline ends. CDR3 length equals 13 residues. The CDR3 loop is CASSKVRVNEQFF. The CDR3 bases are TGTGCCAGCAGCAAAGTCAGGGTAAATGAGCAGTTCTTC.

This clonotype was recorded a few times. The CDR3 spells CSARDQSATRFNYGYTF. As DNA, the CDR3 is TGCAGTGCTAGAGATCAGTCGGCCACCAGGTTTAACTATGGCTACACCTTC. The rearrangement uses TRBV20-1 and TRBJ1-2; no clear D. V gave up 0 bases and J gave up 1 base, with 18 bases separating them. The CDR3 covers 17 residues. Per the germline V gene, CDR1 is DFQATT and CDR2 is SNEGSKA (reference sequence).

The chain carries TRBV20-1 and TRBJ2-7, with unresolved D. The CDR3 totals 12 residues. Germline-derived CDR1 and CDR2 are DFQATT and SNEGSKA (reference sequence). The germline V and J ends were trimmed by 7 bases and 6 bases, with 16 bases remaining between them. CDR3 region: CSGSQDRSEQYF. In nucleotides, the CDR3 is TGCAGTGGTAGCCAGGACCGGTCCGAGCAGTACTTC.

In this sample, this clonotype turned up a few times. The CDR3 DNA reads as TGTGCCATCAGTGAGGGGGTCCGAGATACGCAGTATTTT. Its translation: CAISEGVRDTQYF. V gene TRBV10-3 combines with J gene TRBJ2-3; no clear D. Germline loops: CDR1 ENHRY, CDR2 SYGVKD. The CDR3 spans 13 residues. Deletions cut 2 bases from V and 5 bases from J, with 8 bases between.

This chain uses TRBV5-1 with TRBJ2-5; 9 positions agree with TRBD2. Per the germline V gene, CDR1 is SGHRS and CDR2 is YFSETQ. After removal of 6 bases from V and 2 bases from J, the junction contained 11 bases not matched to a gene. The CDR3 is made up of 16 amino acids. The CDR3 protein is CASTAPSSGVQETQYF. CDR3 coding DNA: TGCGCCAGCACAGCCCCGTCTAGCGGGGTACAAGAGACCCAGTACTTC.

The CDR3: CASSVEGSDTGELFF. In DNA form, the CDR3 reads TGTGCCAGCAGCGTAGAAGGGTCAGACACCGGGGAGCTGTTTTTT. The chain uses TRBV9 and TRBJ2-2; D ambiguous. This CDR3 contains 15 residues. Germline CDR1 SGDLS, CDR2 YYNGEE. Trimming shortened V by 0 bases and J by 3 bases, and 9 bases separated the two germline ends.

This chain connects TRBV27 to TRBJ2-7, with D unresolved. CDR3 length: 14 residues. The V and J ends lost 8 bases and 1 base respectively, with 15 bases between them. CDR1 is MNHEY and CDR2 is SMNVEV in the germline V gene (reference sequence). For the CDR3, the DNA is TGTGCCAGCCGAGCTCAGGCGATGTCCTACGAGCAGTACTTC. Translating gives CASRAQAMSYEQYF.

This chain connects TRBV2 to TRBJ1-1, with 9 bases fitting TRBD1. The CDR3 totals 16 residues. Germline assignment: CDR1 SNHLY and CDR2 FYNNEI. V was pared by 4 bases and J by 2 bases, with 8 bases of the junction left unmatched. This CDR3 reads CASSATGGGGNTEAFF. In DNA, the CDR3 is TGTGCCAGCAGTGCAACAGGGGGCGGAGGTAACACTGAAGCTTTCTTT.

The chain links TRBV27 to TRBJ1-6; D might be TRBD1 (5 bases). Germline-derived CDR1 and CDR2 are MNHEY and SMNVEV (reference sequence). This CDR3 spans 15 amino acids. The V end was cut by 8 bases, the J end by 3 bases, with 14 bases between. The CDR3 loop reads CASGSREGYNSPLHF. The CDR3, as DNA: TGTGCCAGCGGATCCAGGGAAGGCTATAATTCACCCCTCCACTTT.

The chain combines TRBV4-3 with TRBJ1-2; D perhaps matches TRBD1 (6 bases). This CDR3 contains 15 residues. The germline V gene encodes CDR1 LGHNA and CDR2 YSLEER. Deletions cut 0 bases from V and 7 bases from J, with 15 bases between. CDR3 DNA: TGCGCCAGCAGCCAAGAAGGGGGGTTAGTCTCTGGCTACACCTTC. This encodes CASSQEGGLVSGYTF.

The chain joins TRBV29-1 to TRBJ2-2, with TRBD2 matching 13 bases. CDR1 is SQVTM, CDR2 ANQGSEA, per germline. Losses at the gene ends were 7 bases for V and 6 bases for J; bases not matched to a gene: 8. The CDR3 loop spans 15 amino acids. The CDR3 sequence: CSAQTSGGMAGELFF. DNA for the CDR3: TGCAGCGCCCAGACTAGCGGGGGGATGGCCGGGGAGCTGTTTTTT.

This clonotype has more than one count but fewer than ten. The chain is built from TRBV6-5 and TRBJ2-2, with TRBD2 matching 10 bases. V was clipped by 6 bases and J by 5 bases; unmatched bases: 6. CDR3 size: 15 residues. Germline CDR1 reads MNHEY; CDR2 reads SVGAGI. The chain's CDR3 is CASSISGGGTGELFF. The CDR3 nucleotides read TGTGCCAGCAGCATAAGCGGGGGGGGTACCGGGGAGCTGTTTTTT.

A few counts support this clonotype. Here the CDR3 reads CASSAGHLDTEAFF. CDR3 in DNA: TGCGCCAGCAGCGCGGGACACCTGGACACTGAAGCTTTCTTT. The chain has TRBV5-1 and TRBJ1-1; D perhaps matches TRBD1 (6 bases). Trimming cost V 4 bases and J 3 bases, with 13 bases left between them. This CDR3 spans 14 amino acids. Germline-derived CDR1 and CDR2 are SGHRS and YFSETQ. Looking up the rest from reference TRBV5-1 and TRBJ1-1 gives the full variable domain: KAGVTQTPRYLIKTRGQQVTLSCSPISGHRSVSWYQQTPGQGLQFLFEYFSETQRNKGNFPGRFSGRQFSNSRSEMNVSTLELGDSALYLCASSAGHLDTEAFFGQGTRLTVV.

This clonotype was seen a handful of times. The V gene is TRBV7-9, the J gene TRBJ1-2, with D perhaps matching TRBD1 (5 bases). The germline V and J ends were trimmed by 5 bases and 4 bases, with 17 bases remaining between them. This CDR3 region has 15 residues. Germline V gene data show CDR1 as SEHNR and CDR2 as FQNEAQ (reference sequence). The CDR3 region has the DNA TGTGCCAGCAGCCCAGGGCCCCAGCAGACCTATGGCTACACCTTC. Residues: CASSPGPQQTYGYTF.

The chain couples TRBV13 to TRBJ2-5; TRBD1 is a possible D gene (6 bases). V dropped 0 bases and J dropped 5 bases, with 13 bases sitting between them. The CDR3 extends over 15 amino acids. Per germline, CDR1 PRHDT and CDR2 FYEKMQ (reference sequence). Here the CDR3 DNA reads TGTGCCAGCAGCTTAGGACAGGGCCTGGGGGAGACCCAGTACTTC. Protein product: CASSLGQGLGETQYF.

This clonotype was observed once. The chain's CDR3 is CASSQVGGTVENIQYF. The CDR3 region has the DNA TGCGCCAGCAGCCAAGTGGGAGGGACAGTCGAAAACATTCAGTACTTC. The rearrangement joins TRBV4-1 to TRBJ2-4, with D perhaps matching TRBD1 or TRBD2 (7 bases each). This CDR3 contains 16 residues. Germline CDR1 and CDR2: MGHRA and YSYEKL. V lost 1 base and J lost 5, with 15 bases in between.